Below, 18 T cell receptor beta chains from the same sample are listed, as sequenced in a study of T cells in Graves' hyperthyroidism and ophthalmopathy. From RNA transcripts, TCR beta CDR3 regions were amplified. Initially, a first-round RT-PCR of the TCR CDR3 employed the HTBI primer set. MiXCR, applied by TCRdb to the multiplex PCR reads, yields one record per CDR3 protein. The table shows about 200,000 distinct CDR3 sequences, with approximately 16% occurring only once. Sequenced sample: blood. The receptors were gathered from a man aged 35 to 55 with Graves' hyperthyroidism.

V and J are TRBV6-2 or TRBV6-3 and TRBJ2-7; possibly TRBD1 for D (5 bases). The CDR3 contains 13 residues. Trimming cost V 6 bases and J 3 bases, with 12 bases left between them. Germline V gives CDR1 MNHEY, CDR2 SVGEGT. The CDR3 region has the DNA TGTGCCAGCAGAAGACAGAAAATCTACGAGCAGTACTTC. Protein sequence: CASRRQKIYEQYF.

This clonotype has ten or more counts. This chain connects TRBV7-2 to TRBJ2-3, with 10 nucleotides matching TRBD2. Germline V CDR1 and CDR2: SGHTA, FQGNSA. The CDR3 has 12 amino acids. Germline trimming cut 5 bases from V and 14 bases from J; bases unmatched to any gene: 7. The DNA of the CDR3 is TGTGCCAGCAGCCTTAGGACTAGCGGACCGTATTTT. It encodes CASSLRTSGPYF.

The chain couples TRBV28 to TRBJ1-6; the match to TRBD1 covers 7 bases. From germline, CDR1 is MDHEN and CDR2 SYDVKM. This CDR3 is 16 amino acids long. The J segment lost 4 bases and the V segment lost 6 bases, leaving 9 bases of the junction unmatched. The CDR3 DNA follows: TGTGCCAGCAGCAAATTACCGGGACAGTATAATTCACCCCTCCACTTT. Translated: CASSKLPGQYNSPLHF.

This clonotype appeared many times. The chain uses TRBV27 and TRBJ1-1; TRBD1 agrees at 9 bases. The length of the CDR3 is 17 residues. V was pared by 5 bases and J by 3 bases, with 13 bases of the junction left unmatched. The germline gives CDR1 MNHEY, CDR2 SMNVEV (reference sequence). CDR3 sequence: CASSATGQGWSDTEAFF. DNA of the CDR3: TGTGCCAGCAGTGCTACGGGACAGGGATGGTCGGACACTGAAGCTTTCTTT.

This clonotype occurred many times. The CDR3 DNA sequence: TGTGCCAGCAGTGAATCAGGACAGGGGCTCGAGCAGTACTTC. Translation: CASSESGQGLEQYF. The chain has TRBV2 and TRBJ2-7; 9 nucleotides match TRBD1. Losses at the gene ends were 2 bases for V and 6 bases for J; bases not matched to a gene: 5. The germline CDR1 and CDR2 sequences are SNHLY and FYNNEI. The CDR3 has 14 amino acids.

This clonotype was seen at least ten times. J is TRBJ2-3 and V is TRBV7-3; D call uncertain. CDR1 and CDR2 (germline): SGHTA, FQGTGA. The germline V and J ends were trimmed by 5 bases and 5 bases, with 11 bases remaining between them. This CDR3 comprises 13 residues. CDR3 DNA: TGTGCCAGCAGCATAAGCGCCGGAGATACGCAGTATTTT. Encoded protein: CASSISAGDTQYF.

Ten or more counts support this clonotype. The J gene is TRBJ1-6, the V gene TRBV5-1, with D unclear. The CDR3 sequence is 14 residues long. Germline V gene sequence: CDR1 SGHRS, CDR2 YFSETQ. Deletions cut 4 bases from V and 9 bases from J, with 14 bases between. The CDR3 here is CASSPDGLGSPLHF. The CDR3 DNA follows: TGCGCCAGCAGCCCAGACGGGCTAGGTTCACCCCTCCACTTT.

The CDR3 is CASSLYPSGSSYEQYF. The CDR3 DNA reads TGCGCCAGCAGCTTGTACCCTAGCGGGAGCTCCTACGAGCAGTACTTC. This chain links TRBV5-1 with TRBJ2-7, with TRBD2 identical over 10 bases. Germline-derived CDR1 and CDR2 are SGHRS and YFSETQ. The junction had 4 bases not matched to a gene; V was cut back by 1 base and J by 0 bases. The CDR3 is 16 amino acids.

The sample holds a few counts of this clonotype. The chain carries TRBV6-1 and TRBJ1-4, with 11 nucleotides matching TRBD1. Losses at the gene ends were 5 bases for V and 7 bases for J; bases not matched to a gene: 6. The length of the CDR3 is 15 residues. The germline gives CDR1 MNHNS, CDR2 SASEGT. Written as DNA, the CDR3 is TGTGCCAGCAGTTATAGGGACAGGGGGAGTGAAAAACTGTTTTTT. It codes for CASSYRDRGSEKLFF.

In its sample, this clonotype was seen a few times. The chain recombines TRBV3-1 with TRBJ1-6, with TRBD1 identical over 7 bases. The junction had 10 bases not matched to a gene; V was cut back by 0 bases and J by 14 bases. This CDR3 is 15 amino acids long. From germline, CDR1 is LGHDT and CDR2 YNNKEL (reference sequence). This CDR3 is CASSQEAGGRGTLHF. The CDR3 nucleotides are TGTGCCAGCAGCCAAGAAGCAGGGGGGAGGGGGACCCTCCACTTT.

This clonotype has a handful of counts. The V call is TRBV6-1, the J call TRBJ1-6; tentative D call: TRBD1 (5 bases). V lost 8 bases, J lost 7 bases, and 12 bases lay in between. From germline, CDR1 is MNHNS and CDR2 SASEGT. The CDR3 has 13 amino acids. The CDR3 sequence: CASAGGGNSPLHF. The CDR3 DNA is TGTGCCAGCGCTGGTGGGGGGAATTCACCCCTCCACTTT.

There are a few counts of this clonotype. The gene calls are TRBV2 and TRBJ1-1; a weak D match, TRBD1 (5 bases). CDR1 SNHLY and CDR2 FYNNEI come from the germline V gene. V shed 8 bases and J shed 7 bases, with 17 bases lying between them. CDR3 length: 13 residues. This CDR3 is CASRWDGPIEAFF. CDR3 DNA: TGTGCCAGCCGGTGGGACGGTCCTATTGAAGCTTTCTTT.

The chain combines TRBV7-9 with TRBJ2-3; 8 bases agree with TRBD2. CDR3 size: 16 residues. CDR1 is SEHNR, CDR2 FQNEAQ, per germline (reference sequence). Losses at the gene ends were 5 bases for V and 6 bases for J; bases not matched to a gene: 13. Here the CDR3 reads CASSQTAGGQTDTQYF. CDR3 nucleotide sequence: TGTGCCAGCAGCCAAACTGCGGGGGGCCAGACGGATACGCAGTATTTT.

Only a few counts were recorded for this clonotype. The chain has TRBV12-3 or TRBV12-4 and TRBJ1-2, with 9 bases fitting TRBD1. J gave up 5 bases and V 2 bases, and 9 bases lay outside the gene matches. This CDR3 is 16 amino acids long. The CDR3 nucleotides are TGTGCCAGCAGTTTAAACTGGGACAGGGAGAGATATGGCTACACCTTC. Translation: CASSLNWDRERYGYTF.

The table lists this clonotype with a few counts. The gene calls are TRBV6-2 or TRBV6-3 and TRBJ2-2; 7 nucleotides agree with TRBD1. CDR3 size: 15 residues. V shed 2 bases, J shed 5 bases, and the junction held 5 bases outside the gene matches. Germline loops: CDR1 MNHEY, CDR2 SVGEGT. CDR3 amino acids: CASSYVQGWTGELFF. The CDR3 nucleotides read TGTGCCAGCAGTTACGTACAGGGGTGGACCGGGGAGCTGTTTTTT.

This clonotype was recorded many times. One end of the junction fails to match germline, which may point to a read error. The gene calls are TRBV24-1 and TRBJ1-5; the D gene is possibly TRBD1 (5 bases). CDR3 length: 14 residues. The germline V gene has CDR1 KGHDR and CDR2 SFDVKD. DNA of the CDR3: TGTGCCACCCGTGACGGGGGAGCCGGTCAGCCCCAGCATTTT. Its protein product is CATRDGGAGQPQHF.

CDR3 coding DNA: TGTGCCAGCTCACCAGGGGCGAAACCAACGGAGACCCAGTACTTC. Amino acid sequence: CASSPGAKPTETQYF. The chain recombines TRBV18 with TRBJ2-5; the D gene is possibly TRBD1 (5 bases). The ends were cut back, 2 bases at V and 5 bases at J, with 15 bases in the middle. The CDR3 extends over 15 amino acids. Germline-derived CDR1 and CDR2 are KGHSH and LQKENI.

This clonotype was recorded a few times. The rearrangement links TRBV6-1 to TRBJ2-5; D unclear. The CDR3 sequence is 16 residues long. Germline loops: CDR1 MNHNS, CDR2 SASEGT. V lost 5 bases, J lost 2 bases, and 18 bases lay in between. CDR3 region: CASSTPGQALQETQYF. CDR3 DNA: TGTGCCAGCAGTACCCCGGGTCAGGCTCTTCAAGAGACCCAGTACTTC.